Sequencing of this TCR beta chain was carried out in a study of blood T cell repertoires in COVID-19 (dated by TCRdb to 2018 to 2021). Looking at the study overall: Samples from collaborators originated in the United States, Italy and Spain and spanned both the acute and convalescent phases of COVID-19. A freely available public database, intended as a resource for researchers studying the immune response to SARS-CoV-2, is where the repertoires were released. The samples were drawn from two sources: the first 160 participants of the ongoing ImmuneRACE study, and over 950 subjects contributed by 6 global collaborators. Where HLA class I and class II types were available, the types were taken from metadata supplied by the sample provider, not from assay-based typing. Subjects who had been exposed to COVID-19, were actively infected with it, or had recovered from it provided the deeply sampled blood TCRbeta repertoires that made up the dataset. A de-identified subject ID, COVID-19 status, age in years and sex were almost always included in the sample metadata. The material from the prospective study consisted of cDNA or gDNA derived from T cells, B-cell-depleted T cells, or PBMCs. Broad study findings and their caveats: The amount of clinical and demographic metadata varied by source and participant and was provided uncurated.

Concerning this clone: The antigen it binds to is not known. Per-nucleotide qualities are absent, and no much larger clonotype sits a single base away.

The collaborating institutions used their own protocols to collect whole blood in K2EDTA tubes. Collaborator samples were shipped for TCRbeta analysis as frozen whole blood, isolated PBMCs, or DNA extracted from either sample type. TCRbeta CDR3 regions were amplified from genomic DNA using the immunoSEQ Assay, a bias-controlled multiplex PCR. Under the source paper's analysis protocol: Within the assay, amplification of reference gene primers was used to estimate how many nucleated cells each sample contained. To quantify the absolute abundance of each unique TCRbeta CDR3 rearrangement, sequence reads were collapsed and filtered. For each sample, productive Simpson clonality was calculated by taking the square root of Simpson's diversity index across productive rearrangements. TCRdb holds this immuneACCESS table with in-frame rearrangements only. Some clones are missing; in checked studies, unresolved V genes explain under half, and the rest has no known cause. V and J calls and clone size are copied from that table; D and trimming were computed from the DNA. This sample holds 36,000 or so clones; 85% to 90% were observed only once. Approximately 5% of the sample is taken by the ten largest.

Trimmed from V: 4 bases; trimmed from J: 2 bases; junction bases lacking a gene match: 12. The CDR3 contains 18 residues, cysteine and phenylalanine counted. Only the CDR3 DNA stays, 54 bases, in frame from base 1. Sequences LGHDT (CDR1) and YNNKEL (CDR2) are obtained from the germline V gene (reference sequence). Sequencing used peripheral blood. This chain joins TRBV3-1 (or the pseudogene TRBV3-2) to TRBJ2-5; TRBD1 lines up with 11 middle nucleotides. The source of this sequence is a woman in her 70s with active COVID-19. In nucleotides, the sequence is TGTGCCAGCAGCCGAGGGACAGGGGGAGCGGGGGGACAAGAGACCCAGTACTTC. Translation gives CASSRGTGGAGGQETQYF.